Listed below are T cell receptor beta chains from one sample, sequenced in a study of Tregs in tolerant kidney transplant recipients. Measured with immunoSEQ multiplex PCR; TCRdb has only the in-frame clones, and not every one. The profile shows roughly 45,000 clones, roughly nine tenths of them singletons. Sequencing was carried out using Tregs from blood. Receptors were obtained from a human donor in good health. The CDR3 runs from the conserved cysteine through the conserved F or W.

J | V | CDR3
TRBJ2-3 | TRBV5-4 | CASSLGLEGVGTDTQYF
TRBJ2-1 | TRBV7-9 | CASSLRRGAAYNEQFF
TRBJ1-4 | TRBV30 | CAWSEEGTVSEEKLFF
TRBJ1-5 | TRBV30 | CAWRHPLDPYSNQPQHF
TRBJ1-4 | TRBV9 | CASSTGGENEKLFF
TRBJ2-2 | TRBV5-1 | CASRVQGANTGELFF
TRBJ2-1 | TRBV18 | CASRFQGLGHEQFF
TRBJ1-1 | TRBV5-4 | CASFGQGQGNTEAFF
TRBJ2-7 | TRBV11-2 | CASSPRRAYEQYF
TRBJ2-2 | TRBV2 | CASTATSAAFTGELFF
TRBJ1-5 | TRBV21-1 | CASRWGNQPQHF
TRBJ1-2 | TRBV18 | CASSPGTEAYSGYTF
TRBJ2-3 | TRBV2 | CASSAERGGTDTQYF
TRBJ2-5 | TRBV9 | CASNTAGGGTQYF
TRBJ1-6 | TRBV10-3 | CAINVGYNSPLHF
TRBJ1-2 | TRBV15 | CATNRHEANYGYTF
TRBJ1-2 | TRBV20-1 | CSARGPDGYTF
TRBJ1-5 | TRBV5-1 | CASSLAGGIENQPQHF
TRBJ2-4 | TRBV27 | CASSTRGGNIQYF
TRBJ1-5 | TRBV6-1 | CASRRGSEPQHF
TRBJ2-2 | TRBV25-1 | CASRQGVTGELFF
TRBJ1-1 | TRBV30 | CAWSKSSVRTEAFF
TRBJ1-1 | TRBV6-5 | CASSSRTGATEAFF
TRBJ1-2 | TRBV11-2 | CASSPPGGTANSYGYTF
TRBJ1-1 | TRBV5-1 | CASSSQGGIGIPEAFF
TRBJ2-3 | TRBV19 | CASTRLAGGNTDTQYF
TRBJ1-6 | TRBV2 | CASSVSAANSPLHF
TRBJ2-7 | TRBV11-2 | CASSLEARDRGHYEQYF
. | TRBV10-3 | CAISELAGRNEQYF
TRBJ2-5 | TRBV18 | CASSFTELQETQYF
TRBJ1-3 | TRBV7-2 | CASSYQGAWSGNTIYF
TRBJ2-2 | TRBV5-1 | CASSVVTGELFF
TRBJ1-2 | TRBV2 | CASRSKNFNYGYTF
TRBJ1-5 | TRBV29-1 | CSVLDRGNQPQHF
TRBJ2-1 | TRBV5-4 | CASSLPASGSYNEQFF
TRBJ2-7 | TRBV28 | CASRRMIAHEQYF
TRBJ1-5 | TRBV29-1 | CSVSDTYQPQHF
TRBJ2-3 | TRBV15 | CATSHSGFTDTQYF
TRBJ2-3 | TRBV7-6 | CASSLALEGLGTDTQYF
TRBJ2-1 | TRBV2 | CASSRTSGDRSYNEQFF
TRBJ2-1 | TRBV6-6 | CASSPREGAYNEQFF
TRBJ1-1 | TRBV18 | CASSSRGPGGTEAFF
TRBJ2-7 | TRBV19 | CASSRTRGGGSYEQYF
TRBJ1-2 | TRBV9 | CASSAGQGHYGGYTF
TRBJ1-1 | TRBV5-4 | CASSLVPGSNTEAFF
TRBJ2-7 | TRBV18 | CASSMGTRIGEQYF
TRBJ2-7 | TRBV5-1 | CASRTFGTSGRNEQYF
TRBJ1-2 | TRBV9 | CASSVRTGGGYTF